The following is a T cell receptor beta chain sequence with its context. Antigen specificity is unknown. This sample was included in a study of vaccination effects on CD4 cells after COVID-19. Overall study: Each participant was given two doses of one vaccine (BNT162b2 or mRNA-1273).

CDR1 and CDR2 (germline): SGDLS, YYNGEE. J was trimmed by 0 bases and V by 0 bases; bases with no gene match: 13. The CDR3 sequence is 20 residues long. Method: immunoSEQ multiplex PCR; TCRdb's copy keeps in-frame clones and lacks some. Seen here are 55,000 to 80,000 clones, 80% observed once, and the top ten hold approximately 12%. Sequencing followed a ViraFEST assay step that expanded antigen-specific CD4+ T cells with viral peptide pools. When roughly eleven days of culture had elapsed, CD4+ T cells were isolated. Having tested negative for nucleocapsid antibodies, the vaccine recipients showed no prior SARS-CoV-2 infection.

The clonotype originates from a human donor who received a COVID-19 vaccine. The chain has TRBV9 and TRBJ2-3; 10 bases match TRBD2. The sample consisted of CD4+ T cells from PBMCs cultured with SARS-CoV-2 spike peptides, taken before COVID-19 vaccination. The CDR3 spells CASSVVPTSGVLSSTDTQYF. DNA of the CDR3: TGTGCCAGCAGCGTAGTTCCTACTAGCGGGGTCCTCTCTAGCACAGATACGCAGTATTTT.